The TCR beta chain under discussion was sequenced for a study of control samples from healthy donors and cancer patients. This CDR3 spans 15 amino acids. Looked up from germline, CDR1 is MDHEN and CDR2 is SYDVKM. Trimming cost V 3 bases and J 8 bases; bases outside gene matches: 5. Method: immunoSEQ multiplex PCR; TCRdb's copy keeps in-frame clones and lacks some. The profile shows about 94,000 clones, 90% of them singletons. The V gene is TRBV28, the J gene TRBJ1-6, with 9 bases fitting TRBD1. The TCR originated in a woman younger than 35 in good health. Sequencing was performed on blood. The CDR3 region is CASSFGGQGDSPLHF. CDR3 DNA sequence: TGTGCCAGCAGTTTTGGGGGACAGGGTGATTCACCCCTCCACTTT.